The 6 T cell receptor beta chains presented below share a single source sample, sequenced in a study of breast tumors, draining lymph nodes, adjacent tissues. Samples came from axillary lymph nodes draining the breast cancer. TCRdb re-analysed the multiplex PCR reads in MiXCR, keeping a single row per CDR3 protein. The table shows over 200,000 distinct CDR3 sequences, with less than 45% occurring only once. The sequenced material came from axillary lymph node tissue. The receptors originated from a female donor with breast cancer. Some clones in this sample may be carry-over from other donors' samples.

This clonotype came up many times. CDR3 coding DNA: TGTGCCAGCAGCCCCCGGACTAGCGGGAGGACTTACAATGAGCAGTTCTTC. This sequence encodes CASSPRTSGRTYNEQFF. The V and J genes are TRBV14 and TRBJ2-1; TRBD2 agrees at 14 bases. With 4 bases clipped from V and 4 bases from J, the junction kept 6 bases outside the gene matches. CDR3 length equals 17 residues. Germline CDR1 SGHDN, CDR2 FVKESK.

The chain uses TRBV27 and TRBJ1-5; D may be TRBD1 (6 bases). This CDR3 has 17 amino acids. V lost 5 bases, J lost 6 bases, and 23 bases lay in between. Per the germline V gene, CDR1 is MNHEY and CDR2 is SMNVEV (reference sequence). The CDR3 DNA reads TGTGCCAGCAGTCCGGCCTCCGTAGGGCGAGGGGGTCAGCCCCAGCATTTT. It yields the protein CASSPASVGRGGQPQHF.

Turning to this clonotype: A much larger clone is a single base away; this may be a read error. The rearrangement uses TRBV7-3 and TRBJ2-2; a possible D gene is TRBD2 (5 bases). The CDR3 loop spans 17 amino acids. CDR1 and CDR2 (germline): SGHTA, FQGTGA. Here the CDR3 reads CAGSLATATTNTGELFF. As DNA, the CDR3 is TGTGCCGGCAGCTTAGCGACGGCAACAACGAACACCGGGGAGCTGTTTTTT.

On this clonotype itself: Being one base from a much bigger clone, this may be a read error. V is TRBV12-3 or TRBV12-4 and J is TRBJ2-7; 12 bases are shared with TRBD2. CDR3 length: 17 amino acids. CDR3 amino acids: CASGFRLAGGRSYEQYF. In nucleotides, the CDR3 is TGTGCCAGCGGTTTCCGGCTAGCGGGAGGGAGGTCCTACGAGCAGTACTTC.

The chain employs TRBV2 and TRBJ2-3; 15 bases are a match to TRBD2. This CDR3 has 16 residues. Germline V CDR1 and CDR2: SNHLY, FYNNEI. Germline trimming cut 0 bases from V and 7 bases from J; bases unmatched to any gene: 2. CDR3: CASSEAGLAGGNTQYF. The CDR3 DNA reads as TGTGCCAGCAGTGAAGCGGGACTAGCGGGGGGTAATACGCAGTATTTT.

Concerning this clonotype: Possible read error: a much larger clone is one base away. The J gene is TRBJ2-1, the V gene TRBV30; 7 nucleotides agree with TRBD2. Germline assignment: CDR1 GTSNPN and CDR2 SVGIG (reference sequence). The CDR3 contains 15 residues. V was pared by 3 bases and J by 4 bases, with 9 bases of the junction left unmatched. This chain's CDR3 is CAWRTGTNGYNEQFF. As DNA, the CDR3 is TGTGCCTGGAGAACCGGGACTAACGGATACAATGAGCAGTTCTTC.